Listed here are 24 T cell receptor beta chains from one sample, sequenced in a study of molecular identifiers for immune sequencing clone quantification. TCRdb redid the calling of the PCR reads with MiXCR, one entry per CDR3 protein. The top ten clones hold around 0.74% of a sample with around 300,000 distinct CDR3 sequences, roughly 24% of them seen once. Sequences were obtained from naive CD8+ T cells from blood, with Jurkat cell RNA spiked in. Subset in this sample: FACS-sorted CD8+CD4-CCR7+CD45RA+ naive T cells. These receptors were collected from a human donor in good health. Some libraries in this study had Jurkat cell RNA spiked in.

This clonotype has more than one count but fewer than ten. A read error may explain this, as a much larger clone is one base away. This rearrangement joins TRBV5-1 to TRBJ1-1, with TRBD1 as a possible D gene (5 bases). This CDR3 is 12 amino acids long. Germline CDR1 is SGHRS and CDR2 is YFSETQ. Here the CDR3 DNA reads TGCGCCAGCCGCTTGGGGGGGGAAGAAGCTTTCTTT. Translating gives CASRLGGEEAFF.

This clonotype came up many times. J is TRBJ2-3 and V is TRBV7-8; TRBD2 agrees at 8 bases. Per germline, CDR1 SGHVS and CDR2 FQNEAQ. The trim removed 4 bases at V and 1 base at J, leaving 10 bases unmatched. This CDR3 has 17 residues. The CDR3 DNA follows: TGTGCCAGCAGCTCCGCCCGGCGGGGGGCGGGCACAGATACGCAGTATTTT. Translating gives CASSSARRGAGTDTQYF.

With respect to this clonotype: At one end the junction does not follow the germline gene, possibly because of a read error. The chain employs TRBV23-1 and TRBJ2-3; no definite D call. TRBV23-1 is marked as an open reading frame, function uncertain. The CDR3 has 14 residues. The CDR3 nucleotides read TGCGCCAGCAGTCTCCATGGGCCCACACATACCCAGTATTTT. Residues: CASSLHGPTHTQYF.

The J gene is TRBJ2-1, the V gene TRBV20-1, with D tentatively TRBD2 (5 bases). The V end lost 5 bases, the J end lost 4 bases, and 18 bases lay between the germline ends. From germline, CDR1 is DFQATT and CDR2 SNEGSKA (reference sequence). The CDR3 has 15 residues. CDR3 in DNA: TGCAGTGCTGGACTTGAGACTACGGCGTACAATGAGCAGTTCTTC. It is translated as CSAGLETTAYNEQFF.

This clonotype was counted a few times. This chain connects TRBV15 to TRBJ2-7; the D call may be TRBD1 or TRBD2 (6 bases each). The CDR3 is made up of 13 amino acids. Germline assignment: CDR1 LNHNV and CDR2 YYDKDF (reference sequence). The V gene lost 5 bases and the J gene lost 5 bases, with 13 bases spanning the gap. For the CDR3, the DNA is TGTGCCACCAGCTATACAGGGAGGCACGAGCAGTACTTC. Its protein is CATSYTGRHEQYF.

The rearrangement joins TRBV4-1 to TRBJ1-6, with D hard to call. From germline, CDR1 is MGHRA and CDR2 YSYEKL. The CDR3 spans 15 residues. V dropped 0 bases and J dropped 6 bases, with 9 bases sitting between them. The CDR3 protein is CASSQDLASNSPLHF. CDR3 in DNA: TGCGCCAGCAGCCAAGATTTAGCGAGTAATTCACCCCTCCACTTT.

This clonotype was found a few times. The chain has TRBV13 and TRBJ2-5; D unresolved. This CDR3 comprises 14 residues. Germline loops: CDR1 PRHDT, CDR2 FYEKMQ (reference sequence). Trimming stripped 7 bases from V and 1 base from J, with 13 bases between. CDR3: CASKSEFSQETQYF. In nucleotides, the CDR3 is TGTGCCAGCAAATCGGAGTTCTCCCAAGAGACCCAGTACTTC.

This clonotype occurred many times. The V and J genes are TRBV6-5 and TRBJ1-1; unclear D gene. Germline V gene lookup returns CDR1 MNHEY and CDR2 SVGAGI. This CDR3 region has 13 residues. V was trimmed by 2 bases and J by 1 base, leaving 5 bases between them. The CDR3 sequence: CASSYTRNTEAFF. For the CDR3, the DNA is TGTGCCAGCAGTTACACAAGGAACACTGAAGCTTTCTTT.

This clonotype was seen more than once but under ten times. The rearrangement joins TRBV11-2 to TRBJ1-2; D perhaps matches TRBD1 (6 bases). CDR1 SGHAT and CDR2 FQNNGV come from the germline V gene. This CDR3 has 13 residues. The V end lost 5 bases, the J end lost 4 bases, and 11 bases lay between the germline ends. The CDR3 region has the DNA TGTGCCAGCAGCGCAGACAGGCGCTATGGCTACACCTTC. It yields the protein CASSADRRYGYTF.

This clonotype was observed many times. The V and J genes are TRBV14 and TRBJ2-1; D perhaps matches TRBD2 (6 bases). V was trimmed by 1 base and J by 4 bases, leaving 11 bases between them. Germline V gene sequence: CDR1 SGHDN, CDR2 FVKESK. CDR3 length equals 15 residues. CDR3 sequence reads: CASSQGGGVYNEQFF. CDR3 nucleotide sequence: TGTGCCAGCAGCCAAGGGGGCGGGGTATACAATGAGCAGTTCTTC.

J is TRBJ2-1 and V is TRBV3-1; 8 nucleotides align to TRBD2. The CDR3 covers 16 residues. Germline loops: CDR1 LGHDT, CDR2 YNNKEL (reference sequence). Trimming took 4 bases from V and 9 from J; bases not matched to a gene: 14. DNA of the CDR3: TGTGCCAGCAGCCTCACGTTTTCCGGGAGGGAGGGTGAGCAGTTCTTC. Protein product: CASSLTFSGREGEQFF.

The V call is TRBV2, the J call TRBJ1-1; D remains ambiguous. This CDR3 is built from 14 residues. V shed 4 bases and J shed 3 bases, with 12 bases lying between them. Germline values: CDR1 SNHLY, CDR2 FYNNEI. CDR3 region: CASSVYLVDTEAFF. The CDR3 region has the DNA TGTGCCAGCAGTGTATATCTGGTGGACACTGAAGCTTTCTTT.

The rearrangement joins TRBV19 to TRBJ1-5; D possibly corresponds to TRBD1 (6 bases). V lost 4 bases, J lost 2 bases, and 18 bases lay in between. Per germline, CDR1 LNHDA and CDR2 SQIVND (reference sequence). This CDR3 comprises 17 residues. CDR3 sequence (DNA): TGTGCCAGTAGTAACGAAGGGGGGAGGTCGGGCAATCAGCCCCAGCATTTT. As protein: CASSNEGGRSGNQPQHF.

Turning to this clonotype: An end of the junction does not agree with germline; a read error may underlie this. The chain uses TRBV15 and TRBJ2-2, with TRBD2 as a possible D gene (5 bases). Per germline, CDR1 LNHNV and CDR2 YYDKDF (reference sequence). The length of the CDR3 is 16 residues. The CDR3 loop is CATSREESFNTGELCF. CDR3 bases: TGTGCCACCAGCAGAGAGGAAAGCTTCAACACCGGGGAGCTGTGTTTT.

This clonotype was seen many times. The chain is built from TRBV29-1 and TRBJ1-1; no reliable D call. Looked up from germline, CDR1 is SQVTM and CDR2 is ANQGSEA. Trimming removed 4 bases from V and 3 bases from J, with 6 bases in between. This CDR3 spans 11 amino acids. CDR3 DNA: TGCAGCGTTGGATATGACACTGAAGCTTTCTTT. Protein: CSVGYDTEAFF.

This clonotype was detected a few times. The J gene is TRBJ2-3, the V gene TRBV12-3 or TRBV12-4; no clear D gene. V gave up 3 bases and J gave up 4 bases, with 14 bases separating them. This CDR3 region has 15 residues. CDR3 nucleotide sequence: TGTGCCAGCAGTTTGAGGCGGTTTCAGGCAGATACGCAGTATTTT. The encoded protein is CASSLRRFQADTQYF.

The genes are TRBV20-1 and TRBJ2-3; tentatively, D is TRBD1 (6 bases). Trimming removed 3 bases at V and 3 bases at J, with 16 bases between. From germline, CDR1 is DFQATT and CDR2 SNEGSKA (reference sequence). This CDR3 is built from 15 residues. CDR3 in amino acids: CSARAQGEGTDTQYF. The CDR3 DNA follows: TGCAGTGCTAGGGCACAGGGAGAGGGTACAGATACGCAGTATTTT.

This clonotype was observed a handful of times. The gene calls are TRBV7-9 and TRBJ1-1; tentatively, D is TRBD1 (5 bases). Trimming removed 5 bases at V and 11 bases at J, with 21 bases between. The CDR3 is 14 residues long. CDR1 SEHNR and CDR2 FQNEAQ come from the germline V gene (reference sequence). The CDR3 loop reads CASSPPGPNFSAFF. The CDR3 DNA is TGTGCCAGCAGCCCACCAGGGCCGAATTTTAGTGCTTTCTTT.

About this clonotype itself: With a much larger clone just one base away, this may be a read error. V gene TRBV12-3 or TRBV12-4 combines with J gene TRBJ2-7; the match to TRBD2 covers 10 bases. V was pared by 5 bases and J by 2 bases, with 6 bases of the junction left unmatched. The CDR3 extends over 15 amino acids. The CDR3 nucleotides read TGTGCCAGCAGTGGGACTAGCGTGAGTCCCTACGAGCAGTACTTC. Its translation: CASSGTSVSPYEQYF.

With regard to this clonotype: At one boundary the junction diverges from the germline segment, which might be a read error. J is TRBJ2-7 and V is TRBV12-3 or TRBV12-4, with 8 nucleotides matching TRBD2. This CDR3 is 13 amino acids long. This chain's CDR3 is CARRAGGSYKQYF. The CDR3 DNA is TGTGCCCGCAGGGCGGGGGGTTCCTACAAGCAGTACTTC.

About this clonotype itself: Sequence at one end of the junction differs from germline and may be a read error. V and J are TRBV27 and TRBJ2-7; TRBD2 might be the D (5 bases). The CDR3 covers 14 residues. Germline V CDR1 and CDR2: MNHEY, SMNVEV (reference sequence). CDR3 protein: CASSPRPSSYAPSF. DNA of the CDR3: TGTGCCAGCAGCCCGAGGCCTAGCTCCTACGCGCCGTCCTTC.

This clonotype was counted only a few times. The chain has TRBV20-1 and TRBJ2-7; 12 bases are shared with TRBD2. J gave up 7 bases and V 5 bases, and 18 bases lay outside the gene matches. The CDR3 runs to 17 residues. Germline CDR1 DFQATT, CDR2 SNEGSKA (reference sequence). The CDR3 DNA reads TGCAGTGCTCCCAATAAAGCGAAGACTAGCGGGAGTTATGAGCAGTACTTC. It is translated as CSAPNKAKTSGSYEQYF.

This clonotype was found a few times. The chain has TRBV7-9 and TRBJ1-4, with 7 bases matching TRBD1. The CDR3 sequence is 13 residues long. The trim removed 0 bases at V and 10 bases at J, leaving 2 bases unmatched. CDR1 is SEHNR, CDR2 FQNEAQ, per germline (reference sequence). The chain's CDR3 is CASSLATGRKLFF. As DNA, the CDR3 is TGTGCCAGCAGCTTAGCGACAGGGAGAAAACTGTTTTTT.

J is TRBJ1-1 and V is TRBV19; D not certain. Germline values: CDR1 LNHDA, CDR2 SQIVND (reference sequence). V dropped 3 bases and J dropped 0 bases, with 11 bases sitting between them. The CDR3 contains 15 residues. The CDR3 here is CASSIAPGLNTEAFF. CDR3 DNA sequence: TGTGCCAGTAGTATCGCCCCAGGCTTGAACACTGAAGCTTTCTTT.